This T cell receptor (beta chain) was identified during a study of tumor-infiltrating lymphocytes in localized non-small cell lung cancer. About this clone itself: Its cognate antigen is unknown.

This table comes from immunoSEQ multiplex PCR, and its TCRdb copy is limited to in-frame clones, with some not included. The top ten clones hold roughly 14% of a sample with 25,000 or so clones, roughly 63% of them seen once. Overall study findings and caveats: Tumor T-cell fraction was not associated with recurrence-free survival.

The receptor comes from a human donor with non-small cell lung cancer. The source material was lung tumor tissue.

The CDR3 coding sequence is TGTGCCAGCAGCTTGAAGGGGACAGATACGCAGTATTTT. It translates to CASSLKGTDTQYF. This chain connects TRBV5-6 to TRBJ2-3, with TRBD1 as a possible D gene (5 bases). Deletions cut 1 base from V and 3 bases from J, with 6 bases between. This CDR3 contains 13 residues. Per the germline V gene, CDR1 is SGHDT and CDR2 is YYEEEE.